This T cell receptor (beta chain) stems from a study of blood T cell repertoires in COVID-19. Study as a whole: Collection of acute and convalescent COVID-19 samples took place in the United States, Italy and Spain. Sample material is recorded as cDNA or gDNA derived from T cells, B-cell-depleted T cells, or PBMCs.

Authors' data handling: For nucleated cells, counts were estimated from reference gene primer amplification. Using immunoSEQ multiplex PCR, the repertoire was profiled, and TCRdb retains in-frame clones only, with some absent. Clonal size and the V and J genes are those of that table, whereas D and trimming came from the DNA. Of under 60,000 clones in the sample, about 86% were seen once. In germline, CDR1 is SGHRS, CDR2 YFSETQ. The CDR3 has 16 amino acids. V was trimmed by 4 bases and J by 8 bases, leaving 22 bases between them. This clone appeared once. The V and J genes are TRBV5-1 and TRBJ2-1; D perhaps matches TRBD1 (6 bases). The sequence was obtained from a human donor in a cohort sampled during active COVID-19. Material for sequencing was peripheral blood. The CDR3 sequence: CASSAKFLQGRDEQFF. CDR3 bases: TGCGCCAGCAGCGCCAAATTCTTACAGGGCCGCGATGAGCAGTTCTTC.